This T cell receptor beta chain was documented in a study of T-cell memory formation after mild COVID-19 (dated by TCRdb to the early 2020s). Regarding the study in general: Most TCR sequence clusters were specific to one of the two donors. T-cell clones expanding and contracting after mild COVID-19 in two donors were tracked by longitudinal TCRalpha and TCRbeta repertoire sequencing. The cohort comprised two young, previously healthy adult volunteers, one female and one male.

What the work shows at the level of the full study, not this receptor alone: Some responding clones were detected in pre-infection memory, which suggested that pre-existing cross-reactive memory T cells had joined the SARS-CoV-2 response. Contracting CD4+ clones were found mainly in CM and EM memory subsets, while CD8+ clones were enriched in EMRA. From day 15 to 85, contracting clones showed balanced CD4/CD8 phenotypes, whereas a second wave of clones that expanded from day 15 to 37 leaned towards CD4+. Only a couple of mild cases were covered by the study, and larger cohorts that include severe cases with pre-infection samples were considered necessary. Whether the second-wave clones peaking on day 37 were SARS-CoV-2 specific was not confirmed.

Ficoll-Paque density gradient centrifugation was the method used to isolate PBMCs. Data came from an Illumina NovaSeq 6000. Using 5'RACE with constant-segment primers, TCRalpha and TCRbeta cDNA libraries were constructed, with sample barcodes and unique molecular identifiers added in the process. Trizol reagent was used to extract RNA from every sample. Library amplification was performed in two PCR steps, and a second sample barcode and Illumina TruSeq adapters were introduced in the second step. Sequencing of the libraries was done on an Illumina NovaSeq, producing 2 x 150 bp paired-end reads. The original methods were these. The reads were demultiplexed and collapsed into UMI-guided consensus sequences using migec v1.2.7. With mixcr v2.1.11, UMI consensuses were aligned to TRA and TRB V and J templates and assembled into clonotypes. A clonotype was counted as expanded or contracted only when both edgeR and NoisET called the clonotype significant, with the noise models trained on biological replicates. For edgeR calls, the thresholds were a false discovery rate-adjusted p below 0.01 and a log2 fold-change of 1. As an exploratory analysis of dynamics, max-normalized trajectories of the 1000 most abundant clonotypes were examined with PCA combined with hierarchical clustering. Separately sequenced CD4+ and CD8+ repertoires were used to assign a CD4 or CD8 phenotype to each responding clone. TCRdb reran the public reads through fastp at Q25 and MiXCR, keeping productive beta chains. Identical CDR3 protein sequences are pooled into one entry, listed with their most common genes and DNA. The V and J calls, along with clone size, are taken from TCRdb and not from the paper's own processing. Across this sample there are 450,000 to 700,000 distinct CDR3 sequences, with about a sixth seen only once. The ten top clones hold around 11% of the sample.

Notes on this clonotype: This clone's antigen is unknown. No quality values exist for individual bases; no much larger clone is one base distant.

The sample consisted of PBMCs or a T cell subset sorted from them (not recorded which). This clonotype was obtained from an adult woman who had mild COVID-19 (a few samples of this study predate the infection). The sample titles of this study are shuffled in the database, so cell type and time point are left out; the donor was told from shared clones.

The DNA reads TGCGCCAGCAGCACTCTAGGGAGTTTGAACATTCAGTACTTC. It is translated as CASSTLGSLNIQYF. The receptor chain draws on TRBV5-1 and TRBJ2-4, and possibly TRBD2, on 5 matching bases. V and J are truncated by 4 bases and 7 bases respectively, leaving an intervening sequence of 15 bases. Counted from cysteine to phenylalanine, this CDR3 has 14 amino acids. The read is trimmed to its CDR3 DNA, 42 bases read in frame from base 1. CDR1 and CDR2 are drawn from the germline V gene: SGHRS, YFSETQ.